This entry lists 4 T cell receptor beta chains sequenced from one sample in a study of cytomegalovirus exposure and HLA in healthy donors. PCR involved 60 Vbeta and 13 Jbeta primers. Only in-frame clones appear in the TCRdb table, and some are missing; sequencing was by immunoSEQ multiplex PCR. The profile shows about 120,000 clones, 80% of them singletons. The source material was PBMCs. The receptors shown here come from a female donor in good health and CMV-seropositive.

The V call is TRBV6-5, the J call TRBJ2-1; D perhaps matches TRBD1 (6 bases). Per germline, CDR1 MNHEY and CDR2 SVGAGI. V was shortened by 1 base and J by 6 bases, with 10 bases between the two germline ends. The CDR3 consists of 14 residues. As DNA, the CDR3 is TGTGCCAGCAGTTACTATCAGGGGCCCAATGAGCAGTTCTTC. This codes for CASSYYQGPNEQFF.

A note on this clone: The same CDR3 is also encoded by other DNA sequences in this sample. This rearrangement joins TRBV28 to TRBJ1-5; D gene unclear. The germline CDR1 and CDR2 sequences are MDHEN and SYDVKM. Trimming left V 5 bases short and J 2 bases short, with 4 bases between. This CDR3 contains 12 residues. In DNA form, the CDR3 reads TGTGCCAGCAGTCCCGGCAATCAGCCCCAGCATTTT. Translated: CASSPGNQPQHF.

This rearrangement joins TRBV2 to TRBJ1-5, with D hard to call. Germline-derived CDR1 and CDR2 are SNHLY and FYNNEI. The V end was cut by 0 bases, the J end by 4 bases, with 13 bases between. The CDR3 spans 16 residues. The CDR3 is CASSEAWEGGNQPQHF. The CDR3 DNA sequence: TGTGCCAGCAGTGAAGCGTGGGAGGGCGGGAATCAGCCCCAGCATTTT. Full variable domain (remainder filled in from reference TRBV2 and TRBJ1-5): EPEVTQTPSHQVTQMGQEVILRCVPISNHLYFYWYRQILGQKVEFLVSFYNNEISEKSEIFDDQFSVERPDGSNFTLKIRSTKLEDSAMYFCASSEAWEGGNQPQHFGDGTRLSIL.

V gene TRBV27 combines with J gene TRBJ2-1; 11 bases align to TRBD2. This CDR3 comprises 15 residues. CDR1 and CDR2 (germline): MNHEY, SMNVEV (reference sequence). The V gene end was trimmed by 5 bases and the J gene end by 9 bases; junction bases not matched to a gene: 9. In DNA form, the CDR3 reads TGTGCCAGCAGTGTAGCGGGGGGGCCACTTGTTGAGCAGTTCTTC. This sequence encodes CASSVAGGPLVEQFF.